This T cell receptor beta chain was found in a study of blood T cells in healthy people across ages. At least 7 million PBMCs were isolated per sample. CDR1 is LNHNV and CDR2 is YYDKDF in the germline V gene (reference sequence). V was cut by 9 bases and J by 9 bases, with 30 bases left in between. The CDR3 length is 17 residues. This clonotype came up a few times. For the second PCR, which ran for roughly 7 to 11 cycles, a sample-barcoded 5' primer and a J-beta primer mix were used. A template-switch adaptor with 12 random nucleotides tagged each cDNA molecule. All samples yielded 3 million or more CDR3-containing paired-end reads. TCRdb passed the 5' RACE reads through MiXCR, listing each CDR3 protein once. Of roughly 730,000 distinct CDR3 sequences in the sample, roughly 50% were seen once.

The chain joins TRBV15 to TRBJ2-1; tentative D call: TRBD2 (6 bases). What was sequenced was blood. The source is a man aged 35 to 55 in good health. The CDR3 DNA reads TGTGCCACGGCGGGACTCCCTCCCGGAGTAACCCCCGGTGAGCAGTTCTTC. Translating gives CATAGLPPGVTPGEQFF. Full variable domain (rest looked up from reference TRBV15 and TRBJ2-1): DAMVIQNPRYQVTQFGKPVTLSCSQTLNHNVMYWYQQKSSQAPKLLFHYYDKDFNNEADTPDNFQSRRPNTSFCFLDIRSPGLGDTAMYLCATAGLPPGVTPGEQFFGPGTRLTVL.